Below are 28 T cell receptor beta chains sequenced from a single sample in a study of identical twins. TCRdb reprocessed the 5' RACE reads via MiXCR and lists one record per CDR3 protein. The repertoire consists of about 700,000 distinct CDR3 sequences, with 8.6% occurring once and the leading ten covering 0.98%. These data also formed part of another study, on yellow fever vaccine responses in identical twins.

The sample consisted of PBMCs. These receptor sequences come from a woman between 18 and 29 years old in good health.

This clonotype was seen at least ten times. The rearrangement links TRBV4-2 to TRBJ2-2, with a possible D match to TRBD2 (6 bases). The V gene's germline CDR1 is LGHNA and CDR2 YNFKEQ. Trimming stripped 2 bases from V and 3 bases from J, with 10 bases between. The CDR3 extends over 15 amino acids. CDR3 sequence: CASSQWEEDTGELFF. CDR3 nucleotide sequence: TGTGCCAGCAGCCAATGGGAGGAAGACACCGGGGAGCTGTTTTTT.

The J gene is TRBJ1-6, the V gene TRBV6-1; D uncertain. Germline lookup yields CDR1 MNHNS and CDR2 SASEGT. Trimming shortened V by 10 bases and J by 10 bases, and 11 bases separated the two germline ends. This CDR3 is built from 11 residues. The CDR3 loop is CATSPSSPLHF. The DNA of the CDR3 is TGTGCCACCTCCCCCAGCTCACCCCTCCACTTT.

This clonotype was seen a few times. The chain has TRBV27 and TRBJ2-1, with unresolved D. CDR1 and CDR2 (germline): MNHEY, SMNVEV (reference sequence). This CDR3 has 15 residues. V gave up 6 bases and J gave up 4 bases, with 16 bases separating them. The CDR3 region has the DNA TGTGCCAGCAGATTTGGCAGGACCTTATACAATGAGCAGTTCTTC. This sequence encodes CASRFGRTLYNEQFF.

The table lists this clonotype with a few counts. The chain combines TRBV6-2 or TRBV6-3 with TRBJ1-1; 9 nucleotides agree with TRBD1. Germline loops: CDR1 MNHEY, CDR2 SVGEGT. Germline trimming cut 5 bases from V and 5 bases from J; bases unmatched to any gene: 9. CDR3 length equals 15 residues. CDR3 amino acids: CASSNPGQGLTEAFF. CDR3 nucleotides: TGTGCCAGCAGTAACCCGGGACAGGGCTTGACTGAAGCTTTCTTT.

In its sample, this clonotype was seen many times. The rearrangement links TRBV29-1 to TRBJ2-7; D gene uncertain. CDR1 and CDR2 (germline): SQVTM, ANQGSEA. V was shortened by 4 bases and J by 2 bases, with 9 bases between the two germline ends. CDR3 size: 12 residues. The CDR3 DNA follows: TGCAGCGTTGCGGTCGGCCCCTACGAGCAGTACTTC. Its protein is CSVAVGPYEQYF.

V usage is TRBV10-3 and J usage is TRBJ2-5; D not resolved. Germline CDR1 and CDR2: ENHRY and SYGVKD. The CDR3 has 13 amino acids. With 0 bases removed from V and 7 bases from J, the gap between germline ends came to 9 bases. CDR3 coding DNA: TGTGCCATCAGTGAGTCCTCGTCCCGGACCCAGTACTTC. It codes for CAISESSSRTQYF.

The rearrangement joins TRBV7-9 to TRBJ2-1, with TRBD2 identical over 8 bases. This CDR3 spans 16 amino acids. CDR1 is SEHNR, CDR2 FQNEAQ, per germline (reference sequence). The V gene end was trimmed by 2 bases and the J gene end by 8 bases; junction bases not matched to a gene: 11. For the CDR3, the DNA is TGTGCCAGCAGCTTAAGGGTAGCGGGACTCCCCGATGAGCAGTTCTTC. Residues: CASSLRVAGLPDEQFF.

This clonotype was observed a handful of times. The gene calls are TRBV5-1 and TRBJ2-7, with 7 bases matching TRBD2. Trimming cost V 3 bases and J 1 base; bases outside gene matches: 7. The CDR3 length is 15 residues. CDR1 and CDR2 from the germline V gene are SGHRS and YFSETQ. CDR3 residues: CASSSEWGGSYEQYF. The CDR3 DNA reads TGCGCCAGCAGCTCGGAGTGGGGGGGGTCCTACGAGCAGTACTTC.

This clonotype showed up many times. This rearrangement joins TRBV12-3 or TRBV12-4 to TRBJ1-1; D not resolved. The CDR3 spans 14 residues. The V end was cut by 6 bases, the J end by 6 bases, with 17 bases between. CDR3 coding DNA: TGTGCCAGCAGCCCTGATTGGGTAAGAGCTGAAGCTTTCTTT. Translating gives CASSPDWVRAEAFF.

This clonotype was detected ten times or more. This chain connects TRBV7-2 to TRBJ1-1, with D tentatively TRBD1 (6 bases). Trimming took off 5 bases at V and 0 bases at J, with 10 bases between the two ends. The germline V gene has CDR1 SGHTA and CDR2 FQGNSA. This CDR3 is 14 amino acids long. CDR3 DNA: TGTGCCAGCAGCCCCCACAGGGTGAACACTGAAGCTTTCTTT. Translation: CASSPHRVNTEAFF. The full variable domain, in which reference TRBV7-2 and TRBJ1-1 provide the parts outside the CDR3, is GAGVSQSPSNKVTEKGKDVELRCDPISGHTALYWYRQSLGQGLEFLIYFQGNSAPDKSGLPSDRFSAERTGGSVSTLTIQRTQQEDSAVYLCASSPHRVNTEAFFGQGTRLTVV.

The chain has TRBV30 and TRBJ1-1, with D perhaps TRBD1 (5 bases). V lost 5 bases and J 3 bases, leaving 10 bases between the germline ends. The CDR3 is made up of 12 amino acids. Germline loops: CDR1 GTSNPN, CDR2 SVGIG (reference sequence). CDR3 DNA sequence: TGTGCCTGGGAAGGGGTGCACACTGAAGCTTTCTTT. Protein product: CAWEGVHTEAFF.

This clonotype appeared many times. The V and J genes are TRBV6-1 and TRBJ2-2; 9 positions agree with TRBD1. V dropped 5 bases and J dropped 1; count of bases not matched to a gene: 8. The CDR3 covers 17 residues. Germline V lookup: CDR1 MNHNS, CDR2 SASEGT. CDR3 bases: TGTGCCAGCAGTAGGACTCCGGGACAGGGGAACACCGGGGAGCTGTTTTTT. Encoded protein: CASSRTPGQGNTGELFF.

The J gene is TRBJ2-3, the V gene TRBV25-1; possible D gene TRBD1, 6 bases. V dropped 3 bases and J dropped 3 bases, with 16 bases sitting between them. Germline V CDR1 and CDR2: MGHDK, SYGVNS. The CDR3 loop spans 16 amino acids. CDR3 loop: CASSDRDTHITDTQYF. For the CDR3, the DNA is TGTGCCAGCAGTGACCGGGACACCCATATAACAGATACGCAGTATTTT.

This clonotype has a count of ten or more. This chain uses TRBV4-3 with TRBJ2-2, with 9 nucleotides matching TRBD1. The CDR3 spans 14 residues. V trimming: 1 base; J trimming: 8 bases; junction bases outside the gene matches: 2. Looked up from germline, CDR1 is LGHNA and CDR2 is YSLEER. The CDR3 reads CASSQGQGVGELFF. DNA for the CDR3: TGCGCCAGCAGCCAAGGACAGGGGGTAGGGGAGCTGTTTTTT.

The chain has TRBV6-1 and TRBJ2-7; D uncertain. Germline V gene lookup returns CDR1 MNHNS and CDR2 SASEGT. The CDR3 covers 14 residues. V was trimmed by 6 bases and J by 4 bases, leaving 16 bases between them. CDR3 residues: CASSATLLTYEQYF. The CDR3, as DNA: TGTGCCAGCAGCGCGACGCTACTAACTTACGAGCAGTACTTC.

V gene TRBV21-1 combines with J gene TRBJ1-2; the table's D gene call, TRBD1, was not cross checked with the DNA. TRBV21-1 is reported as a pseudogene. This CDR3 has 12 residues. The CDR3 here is CASSKDPGGYTF. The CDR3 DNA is TGTGCCAGCAGCAAAGATCCGGGGGGCTACACCTTC.

The CDR3 DNA reads as TGTGCCAGCTCACCTAGGAGTGGGCCGACGAACACCGGGGAGCTGTTTTTT. This sequence encodes CASSPRSGPTNTGELFF. J is TRBJ2-2 and V is TRBV18; D gene uncertain. V was shortened by 3 bases and J by 0 bases, with 14 bases between the two germline ends. The germline gives CDR1 KGHSH, CDR2 LQKENI. The CDR3 contains 17 residues.

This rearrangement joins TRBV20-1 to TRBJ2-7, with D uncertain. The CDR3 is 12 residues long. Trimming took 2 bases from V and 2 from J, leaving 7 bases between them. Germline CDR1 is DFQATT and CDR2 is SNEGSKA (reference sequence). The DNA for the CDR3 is TGCAGTGCTAGACGACCGGCCTACGAGCAGTACTTC. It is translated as CSARRPAYEQYF.

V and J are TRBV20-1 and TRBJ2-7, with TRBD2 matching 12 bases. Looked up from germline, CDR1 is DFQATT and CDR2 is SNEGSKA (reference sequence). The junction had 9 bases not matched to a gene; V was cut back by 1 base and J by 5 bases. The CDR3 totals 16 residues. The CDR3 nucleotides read TGCAGTGCTAGAGTGCCTAGCGGGAGGGCCATCCACGAGCAGTACTTC. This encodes CSARVPSGRAIHEQYF.

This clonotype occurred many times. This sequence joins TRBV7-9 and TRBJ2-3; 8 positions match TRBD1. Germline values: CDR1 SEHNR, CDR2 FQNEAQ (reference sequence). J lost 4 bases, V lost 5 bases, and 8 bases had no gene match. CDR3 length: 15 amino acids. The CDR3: CASSLTGGGADTQYF. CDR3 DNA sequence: TGTGCCAGCAGCCTAACAGGGGGAGGCGCAGATACGCAGTATTTT.

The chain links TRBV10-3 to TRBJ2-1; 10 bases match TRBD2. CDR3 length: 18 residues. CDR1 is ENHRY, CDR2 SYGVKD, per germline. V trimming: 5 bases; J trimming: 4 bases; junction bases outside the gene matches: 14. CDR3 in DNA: TGTGCCATCAGTTTATTTTCCCTAGCGGGAGTGGTATACAATGAGCAGTTCTTC. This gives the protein CAISLFSLAGVVYNEQFF.

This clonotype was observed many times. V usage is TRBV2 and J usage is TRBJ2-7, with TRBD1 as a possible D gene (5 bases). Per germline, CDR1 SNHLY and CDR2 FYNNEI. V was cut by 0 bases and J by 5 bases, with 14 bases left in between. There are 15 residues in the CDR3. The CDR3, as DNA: TGTGCCAGCAGTGAAGCGGGCAGGGTTTTAGACGAGCAGTACTTC. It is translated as CASSEAGRVLDEQYF.

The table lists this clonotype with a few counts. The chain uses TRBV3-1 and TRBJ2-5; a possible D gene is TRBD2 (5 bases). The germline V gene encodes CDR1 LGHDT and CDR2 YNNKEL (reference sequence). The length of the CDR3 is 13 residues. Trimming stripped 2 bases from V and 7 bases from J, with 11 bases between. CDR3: CASSQHTEGTQYF. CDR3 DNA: TGTGCCAGCAGCCAACACACCGAGGGGACCCAGTACTTC.

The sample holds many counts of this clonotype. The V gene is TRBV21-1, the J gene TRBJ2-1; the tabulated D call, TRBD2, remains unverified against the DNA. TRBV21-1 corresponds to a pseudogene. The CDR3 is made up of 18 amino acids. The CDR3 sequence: CASSIRSSPHSSYNEQFF. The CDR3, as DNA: TGTGCCAGCAGCATTCGGAGTTCTCCCCATAGCTCCTACAATGAGCAGTTCTTC.

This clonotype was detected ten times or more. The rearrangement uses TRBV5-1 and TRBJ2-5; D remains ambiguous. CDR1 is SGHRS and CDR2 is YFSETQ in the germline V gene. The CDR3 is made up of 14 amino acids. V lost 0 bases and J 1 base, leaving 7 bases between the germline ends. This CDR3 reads CASSLGGLQETQYF. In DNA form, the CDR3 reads TGCGCCAGCAGCTTGGGAGGCCTCCAAGAGACCCAGTACTTC.

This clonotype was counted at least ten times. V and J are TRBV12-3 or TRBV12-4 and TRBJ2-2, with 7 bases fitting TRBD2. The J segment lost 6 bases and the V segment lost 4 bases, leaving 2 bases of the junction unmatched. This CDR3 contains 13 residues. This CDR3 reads CASSWEGPGELFF. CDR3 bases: TGTGCCAGCAGTTGGGAGGGGCCCGGGGAGCTGTTTTTT.

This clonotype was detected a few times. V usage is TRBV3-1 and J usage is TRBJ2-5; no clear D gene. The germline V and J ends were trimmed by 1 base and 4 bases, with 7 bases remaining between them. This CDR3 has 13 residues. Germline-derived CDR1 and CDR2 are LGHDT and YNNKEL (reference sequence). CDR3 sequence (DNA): TGTGCCAGCAGCCAAGGGGCACGAGAGACCCAGTACTTC. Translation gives CASSQGARETQYF.

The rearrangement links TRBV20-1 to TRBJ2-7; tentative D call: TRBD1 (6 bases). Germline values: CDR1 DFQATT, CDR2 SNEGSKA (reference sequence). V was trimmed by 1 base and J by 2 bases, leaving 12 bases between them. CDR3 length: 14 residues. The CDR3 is CSARVTGPPYEQYF. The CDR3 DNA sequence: TGCAGTGCTAGAGTAACAGGGCCCCCCTACGAGCAGTACTTC.